This TCR beta chain stems from a study of identifying expanded T cells in peripheral blood. In germline, CDR1 is SGHRS, CDR2 YFSETQ. V dropped 4 bases and J dropped 4 bases, with 17 bases sitting between them. The CDR3 extends over 15 amino acids. Using immunoSEQ multiplex PCR, the repertoire was profiled, and TCRdb retains in-frame clones only, with some absent. The sample has over 90,000 clones; 88% are singletons. This TCR was sampled from a person between 18 and 75 years old in good health. The genes are TRBV5-1 and TRBJ1-1; maybe TRBD1 (5 bases). Material: blood. CDR3 region: CASSKAQGILTEAFF. In DNA form, the CDR3 reads TGCGCCAGCAGCAAGGCCCAGGGAATTCTCACTGAAGCTTTCTTT.